The 3 T cell receptor beta chains in this list originate from one sample, sequenced in a study of OX40 agonist ivuxolimab in advanced cancers. Libraries were built with the immunoSEQ multiplex PCR assay. The clones in this table, taken by TCRdb from immuneACCESS, are in-frame only. Not every clone is retained; where verified, under half of the shortfall comes from an unresolved V gene, and the cause of the rest is unknown. Here the sample has 40,000 to 50,000 clones; around nine tenths occur a single time. Around 1% of the sample comes from the top ten. The sample here was CD4+ or CD8+ T cells sorted from blood, taken in a trial of the OX40 agonist ivuxolimab. These receptor sequences come from an adult with an advanced solid tumor such as melanoma, head and neck, liver or kidney cancer.

This chain joins TRBV19 and TRBJ1-2; weak D call: TRBD1 (5 bases). This CDR3 region has 14 residues. V dropped 5 bases and J dropped 4 bases, with 14 bases sitting between them. Looked up from germline, CDR1 is LNHDA and CDR2 is SQIVND (reference sequence). The chain's CDR3 is CASSAQAQGYGYTF. Here the CDR3 DNA reads TGTGCCAGTAGTGCTCAAGCGCAGGGCTATGGCTACACCTTC.

Relative to its sample, this clone is medium-sized. V gene TRBV7-2 combines with J gene TRBJ2-7; D gene uncertain. CDR1 is SGHTA, CDR2 FQGNSA, per germline. The CDR3 runs to 13 residues. V was cut by 0 bases and J by 3 bases, with 6 bases left in between. CDR3 sequence: CASSLAVRYEQYF. Written as DNA, the CDR3 is TGTGCCAGCAGCTTAGCAGTGCGCTACGAGCAGTACTTC. The full variable domain, in which reference TRBV7-2 and TRBJ2-7 provide the parts outside the CDR3, is GAGVSQSPSNKVTEKGKDVELRCDPISGHTALYWYRQSLGQGLEFLIYFQGNSAPDKSGLPSDRFSAERTGGSVSTLTIQRTQQEDSAVYLCASSLAVRYEQYFGPGTRLTVT.

The chain is built from TRBV2 and TRBJ1-2; D not certain. Trimming shortened V by 4 bases and J by 8 bases, and 20 bases separated the two germline ends. The CDR3 consists of 15 residues. Germline loops: CDR1 SNHLY, CDR2 FYNNEI. CDR3 DNA: TGTGCCAGCAGTGGTGAAAGGGTTCTTTTTAAGGGCTACACCTTC. Its translation is CASSGERVLFKGYTF.